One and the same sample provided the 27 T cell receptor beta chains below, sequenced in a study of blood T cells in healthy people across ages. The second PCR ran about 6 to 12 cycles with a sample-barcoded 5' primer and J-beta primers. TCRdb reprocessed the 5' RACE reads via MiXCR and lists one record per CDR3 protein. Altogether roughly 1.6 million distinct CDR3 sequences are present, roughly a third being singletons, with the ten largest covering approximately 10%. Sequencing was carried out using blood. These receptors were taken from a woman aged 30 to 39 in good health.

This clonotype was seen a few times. DNA for the CDR3: TGTGCCAGCAGCGCCCCGCAGGGGGCTTCCTACAATGAGCAGTTCTTC. The encoded protein is CASSAPQGASYNEQFF. This chain joins TRBV9 and TRBJ2-1; 8 bases agree with TRBD1. V lost 3 bases to trimming and J lost 1 base; unmatched junction nucleotides: 6. This CDR3 contains 16 residues. Germline V gene lookup returns CDR1 SGDLS and CDR2 YYNGEE.

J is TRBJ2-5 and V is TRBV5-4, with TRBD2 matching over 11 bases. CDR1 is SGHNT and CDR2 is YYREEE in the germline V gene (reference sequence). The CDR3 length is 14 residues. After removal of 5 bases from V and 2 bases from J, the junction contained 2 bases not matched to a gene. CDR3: CASRTSGRQETQYF. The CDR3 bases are TGTGCCAGCAGAACTAGCGGGAGACAAGAGACCCAGTACTTC.

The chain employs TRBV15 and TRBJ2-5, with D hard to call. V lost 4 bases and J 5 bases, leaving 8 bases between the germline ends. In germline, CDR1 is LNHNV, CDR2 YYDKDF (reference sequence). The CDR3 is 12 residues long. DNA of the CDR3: TGTGCCACCAGCACCCACTATGAGACCCAGTACTTC. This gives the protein CATSTHYETQYF.

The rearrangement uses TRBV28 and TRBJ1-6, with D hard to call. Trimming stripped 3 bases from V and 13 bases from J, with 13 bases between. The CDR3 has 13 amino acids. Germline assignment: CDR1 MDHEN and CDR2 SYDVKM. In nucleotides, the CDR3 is TGTGCCAGCAGTTTCAGATCGGGCTCCCCCCTCCACTTT. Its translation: CASSFRSGSPLHF.

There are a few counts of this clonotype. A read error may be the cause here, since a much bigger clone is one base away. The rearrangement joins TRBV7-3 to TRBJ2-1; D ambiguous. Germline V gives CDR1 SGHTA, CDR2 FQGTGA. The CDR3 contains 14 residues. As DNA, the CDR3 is TGTGCCAGCAGCTTACCAGGTCCCTACAATGGGCAGTTCTTC. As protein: CASSLPGPYNGQFF.

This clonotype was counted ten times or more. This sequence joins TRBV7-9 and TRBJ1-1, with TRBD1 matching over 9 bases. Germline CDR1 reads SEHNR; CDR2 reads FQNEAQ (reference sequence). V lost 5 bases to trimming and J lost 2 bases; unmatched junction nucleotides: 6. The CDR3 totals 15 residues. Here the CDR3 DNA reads TGTGCCAGCAGCCCTCCGGGACAGGGTAACACTGAAGCTTTCTTT. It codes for CASSPPGQGNTEAFF.

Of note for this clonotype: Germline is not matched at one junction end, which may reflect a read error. CDR3: CPSSFGQTNNEQFF. DNA for the CDR3: TGCCCCAGCAGCTTTGGACAGACGAATAATGAGCAGTTCTTC. The rearrangement joins TRBV5-1 to TRBJ2-1; tentatively, D is TRBD1 (6 bases). The CDR3 is 14 residues long. Germline V gene lookup returns CDR1 SGHRS and CDR2 YFSETQ.

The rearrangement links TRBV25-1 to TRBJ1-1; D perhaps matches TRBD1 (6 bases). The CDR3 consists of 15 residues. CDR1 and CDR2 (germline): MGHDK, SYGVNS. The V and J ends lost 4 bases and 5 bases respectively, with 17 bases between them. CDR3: CASSASDRLWTEAFF. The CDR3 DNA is TGTGCCAGCAGTGCTTCAGACAGGTTATGGACTGAAGCTTTCTTT.

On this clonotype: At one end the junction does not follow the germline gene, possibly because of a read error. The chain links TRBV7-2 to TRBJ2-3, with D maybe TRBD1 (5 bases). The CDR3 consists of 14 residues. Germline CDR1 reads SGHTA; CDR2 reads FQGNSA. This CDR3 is CDSSLQSGTDTQYF. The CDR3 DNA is TGTGACAGCAGCTTACAGTCAGGGACAGATACGCAGTATTTT. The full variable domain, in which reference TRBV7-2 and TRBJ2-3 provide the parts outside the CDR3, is GAGVSQSPSNKVTEKGKDVELRCDPISGHTALYWYRQSLGQGLEFLIYFQGNSAPDKSGLPSDRFSAERTGGSVSTLTIQRTQQEDSAVYLCDSSLQSGTDTQYFGPGTRLTVL.

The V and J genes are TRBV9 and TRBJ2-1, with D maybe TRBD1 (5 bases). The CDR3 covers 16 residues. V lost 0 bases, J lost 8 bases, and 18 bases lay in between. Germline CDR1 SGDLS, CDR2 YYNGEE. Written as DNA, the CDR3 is TGTGCCAGCAGCGTAGATAGTGGTGGGGCCAAAGATGAGCAGTTCTTC. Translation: CASSVDSGGAKDEQFF. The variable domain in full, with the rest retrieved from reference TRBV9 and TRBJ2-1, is DSGVTQTPKHLITATGQRVTLRCSPRSGDLSVYWYQQSLDQGLQFLIQYYNGEERAKGNILERFSAQQFPDLHSELNLSSLELGDSALYFCASSVDSGGAKDEQFFGPGTRLTVL.

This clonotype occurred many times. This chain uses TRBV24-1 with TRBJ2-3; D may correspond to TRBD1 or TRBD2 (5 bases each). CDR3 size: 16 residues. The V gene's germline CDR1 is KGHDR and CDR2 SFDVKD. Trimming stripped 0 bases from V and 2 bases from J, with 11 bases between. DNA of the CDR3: TGTGCCACCAGTGATTTGCTGCCGGGGACCACAGATACGCAGTATTTT. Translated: CATSDLLPGTTDTQYF.

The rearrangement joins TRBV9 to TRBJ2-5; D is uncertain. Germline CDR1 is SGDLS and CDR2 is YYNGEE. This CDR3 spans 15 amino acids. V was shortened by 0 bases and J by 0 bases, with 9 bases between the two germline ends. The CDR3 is CASSVGAGNQETQYF. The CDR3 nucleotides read TGTGCCAGCAGCGTAGGGGCAGGCAACCAAGAGACCCAGTACTTC.

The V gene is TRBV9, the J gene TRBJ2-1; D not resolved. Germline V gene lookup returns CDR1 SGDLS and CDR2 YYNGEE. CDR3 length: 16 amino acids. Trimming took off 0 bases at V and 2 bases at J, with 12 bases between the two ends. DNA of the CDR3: TGTGCCAGCAGCGTAGATCACGGAGTGCCCTACAATGAGCAGTTCTTC. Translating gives CASSVDHGVPYNEQFF.

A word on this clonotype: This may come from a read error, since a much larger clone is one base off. Here the CDR3 reads CATSDGLRTGNTGERFF. The CDR3 DNA sequence: TGTGCCACCAGTGATGGCCTACGGACAGGGAACACCGGGGAGCGGTTTTTT. The rearrangement joins TRBV24-1 to TRBJ2-2; 8 bases agree with TRBD1. Germline CDR1 and CDR2: KGHDR and SFDVKD. The CDR3 has 17 residues.

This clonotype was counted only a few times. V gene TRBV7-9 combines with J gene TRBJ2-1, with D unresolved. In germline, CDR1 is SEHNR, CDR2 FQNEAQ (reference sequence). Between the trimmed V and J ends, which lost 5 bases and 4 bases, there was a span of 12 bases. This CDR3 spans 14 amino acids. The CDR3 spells CASSPHRPYNEQFF. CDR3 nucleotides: TGTGCCAGCAGCCCCCACCGCCCTTACAATGAGCAGTTCTTC.

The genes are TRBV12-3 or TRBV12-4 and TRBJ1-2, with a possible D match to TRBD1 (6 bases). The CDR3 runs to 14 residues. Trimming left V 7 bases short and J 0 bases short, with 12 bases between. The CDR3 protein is CASKPGQTNYGYTF. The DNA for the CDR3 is TGTGCCAGCAAGCCAGGACAGACTAACTATGGCTACACCTTC.

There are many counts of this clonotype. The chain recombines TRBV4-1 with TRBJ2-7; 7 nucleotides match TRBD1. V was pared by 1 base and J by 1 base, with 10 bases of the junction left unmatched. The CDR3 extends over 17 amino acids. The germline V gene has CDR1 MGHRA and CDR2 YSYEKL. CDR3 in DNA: TGCGCCAGCAGCCAAGCCTCCGGGACAGTGATTTCCTACGAGCAGTACTTC. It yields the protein CASSQASGTVISYEQYF.

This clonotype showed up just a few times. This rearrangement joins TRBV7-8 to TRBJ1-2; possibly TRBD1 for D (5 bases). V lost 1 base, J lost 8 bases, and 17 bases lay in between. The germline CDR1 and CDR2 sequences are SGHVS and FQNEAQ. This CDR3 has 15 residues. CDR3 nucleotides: TGTGCCAGCAGCTTAGTCGTATATAGAGGGGACGGCTACACCTTC. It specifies CASSLVVYRGDGYTF.

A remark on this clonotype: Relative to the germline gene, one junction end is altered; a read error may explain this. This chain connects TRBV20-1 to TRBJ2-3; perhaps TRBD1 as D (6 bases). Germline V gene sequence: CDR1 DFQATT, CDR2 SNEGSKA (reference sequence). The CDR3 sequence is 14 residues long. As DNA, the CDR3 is TGCAGTGCTAGAGTCGGACAGAGGACAGATCCGCAGTATTTT. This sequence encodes CSARVGQRTDPQYF.

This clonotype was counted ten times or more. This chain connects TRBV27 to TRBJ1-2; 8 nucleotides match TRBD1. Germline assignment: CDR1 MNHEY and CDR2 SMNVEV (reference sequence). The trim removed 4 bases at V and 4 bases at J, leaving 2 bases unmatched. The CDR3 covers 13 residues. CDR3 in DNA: TGTGCCAGCAGTTCGGGACAGGTCTATGGCTACACCTTC. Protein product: CASSSGQVYGYTF.

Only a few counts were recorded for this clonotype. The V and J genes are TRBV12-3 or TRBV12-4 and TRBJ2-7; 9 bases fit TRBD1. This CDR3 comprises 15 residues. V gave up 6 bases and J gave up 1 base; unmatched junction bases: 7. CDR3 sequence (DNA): TGTGCCAGCAGACGGGGACAGGGAGGATCCTACGAGCAGTACTTC. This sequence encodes CASRRGQGGSYEQYF.

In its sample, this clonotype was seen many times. CDR3 region: CAWTEGRQLSYEQYF. In DNA form, the CDR3 reads TGTGCCTGGACCGAAGGGAGGCAGCTATCCTACGAGCAGTACTTC. The chain has TRBV30 and TRBJ2-7; D might be TRBD2 (6 bases). There are 15 residues in the CDR3. The germline gives CDR1 GTSNPN, CDR2 SVGIG (reference sequence). Deletions cut 4 bases from V and 1 base from J, with 17 bases between. Using reference TRBV30 and TRBJ2-7 for the parts outside the CDR3, the full variable domain is SQTIHQWPATLVQPVGSPLSLECTVEGTSNPNLYWYRQAAGRGLQLLFYSVGIGQISSEVPQNLSASRPQDRQFILSSKKLLLSDSGFYLCAWTEGRQLSYEQYFGPGTRLTVT.

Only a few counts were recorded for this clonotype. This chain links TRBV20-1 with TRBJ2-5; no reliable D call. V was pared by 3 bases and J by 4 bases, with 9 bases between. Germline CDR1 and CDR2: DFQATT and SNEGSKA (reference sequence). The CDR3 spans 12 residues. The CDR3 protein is CSARKVGETQYF. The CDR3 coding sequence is TGCAGTGCTAGGAAGGTCGGAGAGACCCAGTACTTC.

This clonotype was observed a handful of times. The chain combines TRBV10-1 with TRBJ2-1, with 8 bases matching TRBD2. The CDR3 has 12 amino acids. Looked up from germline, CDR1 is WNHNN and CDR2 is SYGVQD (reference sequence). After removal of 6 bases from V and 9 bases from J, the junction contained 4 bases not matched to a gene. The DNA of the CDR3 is TGCGCCAGCAGCAAGCGGGGGAGTGAGCAGTTCTTC. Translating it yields CASSKRGSEQFF.

CDR3 in DNA: TGCAGTGCTAGAGTGCCGGGGAATGAAAAACTGTTTTTT. Its translation: CSARVPGNEKLFF. The V call is TRBV20-1, the J call TRBJ1-4; no reliable D call. The CDR3 extends over 13 amino acids. Trimming shortened V by 1 base and J by 5 bases, and 8 bases separated the two germline ends. Germline values: CDR1 DFQATT, CDR2 SNEGSKA (reference sequence).

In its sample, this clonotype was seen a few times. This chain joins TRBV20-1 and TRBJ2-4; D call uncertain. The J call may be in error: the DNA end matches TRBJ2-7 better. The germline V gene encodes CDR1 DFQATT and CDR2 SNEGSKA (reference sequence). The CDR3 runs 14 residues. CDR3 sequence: CSSKVKFGVYEQYF. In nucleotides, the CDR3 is TGCAGTTCGAAGGTTAAATTTGGTGTCTACGAGCAGTACTTC.

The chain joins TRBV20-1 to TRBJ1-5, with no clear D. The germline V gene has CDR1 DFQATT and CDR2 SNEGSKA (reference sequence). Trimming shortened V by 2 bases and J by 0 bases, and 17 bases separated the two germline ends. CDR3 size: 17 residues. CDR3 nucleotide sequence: TGCAGTGCTAGACGCCTGGAGGGCGGAAATAGCAATCAGCCCCAGCATTTT. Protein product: CSARRLEGGNSNQPQHF.